This T cell receptor (beta chain) was observed in a study of T cell repertoires in cytomegalovirus infection. V lost 6 bases and J lost 4, with 27 bases in between. CDR1 and CDR2 from the germline V gene are MDHEN and SYDVKM. This CDR3 has 18 amino acids. MiXCR, applied by TCRdb to the reads, yields one record per CDR3 protein. Altogether 300,000 to 400,000 distinct CDR3 sequences are present, over 15% being singletons, with the ten largest covering 8.7%. The TCR sequence derives from a human donor in good health (CMV status not recorded). Some clones in this sample may be carry-over from other donors' samples. The chain is built from TRBV28 and TRBJ1-2, with D tentatively TRBD1 (6 bases). The specimen sequenced was PBMCs. The CDR3 nucleotides are TGTGCCAGCAGACCCATTCCTACTCCGGGACACCGGAGCTATGGCTACACCTTC. Translated: CASRPIPTPGHRSYGYTF.